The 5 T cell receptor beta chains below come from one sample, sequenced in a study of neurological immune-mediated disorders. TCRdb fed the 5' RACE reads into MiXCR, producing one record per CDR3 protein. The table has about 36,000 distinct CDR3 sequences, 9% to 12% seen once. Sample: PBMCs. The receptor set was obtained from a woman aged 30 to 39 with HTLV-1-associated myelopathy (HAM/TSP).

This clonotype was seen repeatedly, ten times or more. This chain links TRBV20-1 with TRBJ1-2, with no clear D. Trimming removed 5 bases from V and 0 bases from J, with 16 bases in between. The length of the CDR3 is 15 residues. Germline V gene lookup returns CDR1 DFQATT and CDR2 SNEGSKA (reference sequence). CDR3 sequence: CSAGAKGNANYGYTF. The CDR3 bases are TGCAGTGCTGGAGCGAAAGGGAATGCTAACTATGGCTACACCTTC.

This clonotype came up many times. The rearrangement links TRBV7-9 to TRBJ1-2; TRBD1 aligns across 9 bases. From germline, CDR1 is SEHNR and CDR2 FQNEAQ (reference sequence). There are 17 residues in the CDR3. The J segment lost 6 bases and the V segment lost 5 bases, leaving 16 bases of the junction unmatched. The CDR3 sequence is CASSRTGTGWAINGYTF. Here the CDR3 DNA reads TGTGCCAGCAGCCGAACCGGGACAGGGTGGGCGATAAATGGCTACACCTTC.

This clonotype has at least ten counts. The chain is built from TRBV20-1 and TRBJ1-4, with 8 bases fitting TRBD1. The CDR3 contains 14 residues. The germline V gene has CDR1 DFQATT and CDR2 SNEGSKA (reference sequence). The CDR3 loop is CSAGDRGFNEKLFF. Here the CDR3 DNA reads TGCAGCGCAGGAGACAGGGGCTTTAACGAAAAACTGTTTTTT.

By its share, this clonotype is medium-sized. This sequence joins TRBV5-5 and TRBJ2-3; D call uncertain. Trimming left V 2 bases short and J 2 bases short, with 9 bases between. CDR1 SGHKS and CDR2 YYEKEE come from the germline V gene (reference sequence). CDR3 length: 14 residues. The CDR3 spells CASSFRPFTDTQYF. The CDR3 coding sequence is TGTGCCAGCAGCTTTCGACCCTTCACAGATACGCAGTATTTT.

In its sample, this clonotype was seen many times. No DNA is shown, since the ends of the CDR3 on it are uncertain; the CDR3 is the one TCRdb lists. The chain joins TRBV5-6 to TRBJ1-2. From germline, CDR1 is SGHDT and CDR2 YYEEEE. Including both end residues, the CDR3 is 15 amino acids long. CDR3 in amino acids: CASSLEGLGWASGTF.